This T cell receptor (beta chain) was obtained from a study of blood T cell repertoires in COVID-19. The overall study: COVID-19 samples from acute and convalescent phases originated in the United States, Italy and Spain. T cells, B-cell-depleted T cells, or PBMCs provided the cDNA or gDNA that served as material.

Clones were sequenced by immunoSEQ multiplex PCR, and TCRdb holds only the in-frame ones, with some missing. Seen here are around 130,000 clones, about 90% observed once, and the top ten hold around 20%. Between the trimmed V and J ends, which lost 2 bases and 6 bases, there was a span of 10 bases. The CDR3 length is 13 residues. Germline V gene lookup returns CDR1 MNHEY and CDR2 SVGEGT. The chain recombines TRBV6-2 or TRBV6-3 with TRBJ2-5; the D gene is possibly TRBD2 (5 bases). The sequence came from a woman between 45 and 60 years old who had recovered from COVID-19. The specimen sequenced was peripheral blood. CDR3 protein: CASSYGSGKTQYF. As DNA, the CDR3 is TGTGCCAGCAGTTACGGGTCGGGAAAGACCCAGTACTTC.